The clone carrying this T cell receptor beta chain turned up a few times. TCRdb re-analysed the RT-PCR reads in MiXCR, keeping a single row per CDR3 protein. The top ten clones hold roughly 3.9% of a sample with about 680,000 distinct CDR3 sequences, 13% to 15% of them seen once. The germline CDR1 and CDR2 sequences are SGHAT and FQNNGV. V lost 7 bases, J lost 5 bases, and 12 bases stayed unmatched. The CDR3 spans 15 residues. The rearrangement joins TRBV11-2 to TRBJ2-7; TRBD1 matches 9 bases. Source material: memory CD4+ T cells from blood. This receptor was taken from a female donor in good health, serving as a healthy control. The CDR3, as DNA: TGTGCCAGCACCCGACTCCGGGACAGGGTGCACGAGCAGTACTTC. Protein product: CASTRLRDRVHEQYF.